This T cell receptor (beta chain) is drawn from a study of shared clonotypes between healthy human individuals. Study-wide background: Plates per donor: three CD4 naive, three CD4 memory, two CD8 naive, one CD8 memory.

Concerning this clone: Its antigen remains unidentified.

CDR1 and CDR2 (germline): MNHNS, SASEGT. The CDR3 consists of 19 residues. Trimming cost V 2 bases and J 6 bases; bases outside gene matches: 18. Study-level findings and limits: Relative to their counterparts shared across all four donors, non-shared clonotypes exhibited diminished generation probabilities. Relative to memory subsets, naive subsets generally showed larger estimated richness. Sequencing depth was expected to affect clonotype sharing among donors.

Assay used: immunoSEQ multiplex PCR; TCRdb lists only in-frame clones, some missing. The data contain 600,000 to 700,000 clones, roughly 72% of them singletons. Sample: memory CD4+ T cells sorted from blood. Described subset: CD45RA-negative fraction. This chain joins TRBV6-1 and TRBJ1-5, with 8 positions matching TRBD1. The TCR was taken from a woman aged 30 to 39 in good health. The CDR3 DNA reads as TGTGCCAGCAGTGAAATTGTGACAGGGGAGACAAGAAGGGGTCAGCCCCAGCATTTT. Amino acids: CASSEIVTGETRRGQPQHF.